The 19 T cell receptor beta chains given below trace back to one sample, sequenced in a study of blood T cell repertoires in COVID-19. Only in-frame clones appear in the TCRdb table, and some are missing; sequencing was by immunoSEQ multiplex PCR. The table records about 320,000 clones, 75% to 90% of them present only once. Sequenced sample: PBMCs or T cells enriched from blood (not recorded which). The source of these receptors is a woman aged 30 to 39 who had been exposed to COVID-19.

V and J are TRBV4-1 and TRBJ2-5, with a tentative D call TRBD1 (6 bases). V lost 0 bases, J lost 2 bases, and 13 bases lay in between. Germline-derived CDR1 and CDR2 are MGHRA and YSYEKL. The CDR3 spans 16 residues. The CDR3 reads CASSQDLDRLQETQYF. As DNA, the CDR3 is TGCGCCAGCAGCCAAGATTTGGACAGACTACAAGAGACCCAGTACTTC.

The V gene is TRBV7-9, the J gene TRBJ1-2; D gene ambiguous. CDR1 is SEHNR, CDR2 FQNEAQ, per germline (reference sequence). The CDR3 loop spans 12 amino acids. The V end was cut by 4 bases, the J end by 1 base, with 4 bases between. The CDR3 DNA follows: TGTGCCAGCAGCTACAATAACTATGGCTACACCTTC. Protein product: CASSYNNYGYTF.

The rearrangement joins TRBV10-3 to TRBJ2-3; no reliable D call. This CDR3 has 13 residues. Germline V gene lookup returns CDR1 ENHRY and CDR2 SYGVKD. With 10 bases removed from V and 0 bases from J, the gap between germline ends came to 11 bases. The CDR3 nucleotides are TGTGCCAACGCCCCCGGGAGCACAGATACGCAGTATTTT. Translated, it gives CANAPGSTDTQYF.

This chain connects TRBV9 to TRBJ1-3; D might be TRBD1 (6 bases). This CDR3 is 15 amino acids long. Germline V gene sequence: CDR1 SGDLS, CDR2 YYNGEE. The V end was cut by 0 bases, the J end by 5 bases, with 12 bases between. DNA of the CDR3: TGTGCCAGCAGCGTAGATTCACAGGGAAGAAACACCATATATTTT. It encodes CASSVDSQGRNTIYF.

This chain joins TRBV10-2 and TRBJ2-5, with TRBD1 matching over 8 bases. The CDR3 runs to 15 residues. Germline V lookup: CDR1 WSHSY, CDR2 SAAADI. Trimming removed 2 bases from V and 5 bases from J; junction bases left unmatched: 7. CDR3 sequence: CASSETPGGRETQYF. The CDR3 DNA sequence: TGCGCCAGCAGTGAGACTCCAGGGGGCCGGGAGACCCAGTACTTC.

The genes are TRBV10-3 and TRBJ2-1, with 16 bases lining up with TRBD2. V lost 2 bases and J lost 2; bases outside the gene matches: 3. Germline V gene lookup returns CDR1 ENHRY and CDR2 SYGVKD. The CDR3 length is 18 residues. The chain's CDR3 is CAISEGTSGRAAYNEQFF. The CDR3 DNA reads as TGTGCCATCAGTGAGGGGACTAGCGGGAGGGCGGCCTACAATGAGCAGTTCTTC.

V is TRBV4-2 and J is TRBJ1-1, with 7 bases aligning to TRBD1. CDR3 length: 16 amino acids. The trim removed 0 bases at V and 5 bases at J, leaving 9 bases unmatched. The V gene's germline CDR1 is LGHNA and CDR2 YNFKEQ. Here the CDR3 reads CASSQEHGQARTEAFF. CDR3 DNA sequence: TGTGCCAGCAGCCAAGAACACGGACAGGCCCGGACTGAAGCTTTCTTT.

This clone was observed a few times. The same CDR3 can be traced to other DNA sequences in this sample. The gene calls are TRBV27 and TRBJ2-7; D is unresolved. Deletions cut 3 bases from V and 0 bases from J, with 9 bases between. This CDR3 spans 14 amino acids. CDR1 is MNHEY and CDR2 is SMNVEV in the germline V gene (reference sequence). The CDR3 DNA reads TGTGCCAGCAGTTTCGGTGGGCCCTCCTACGAGCAGTACTTC. Translated, it gives CASSFGGPSYEQYF.

The gene calls are TRBV9 and TRBJ2-1; 12 nucleotides align to TRBD1. This CDR3 spans 17 amino acids. With 0 bases clipped from V and 8 bases from J, the junction kept 9 bases outside the gene matches. In germline, CDR1 is SGDLS, CDR2 YYNGEE. The DNA for the CDR3 is TGTGCCAGCAGCGTAGGGGTCTTGGGACAGGGGGCCGATGAGCAGTTCTTC. It yields the protein CASSVGVLGQGADEQFF.

The chain joins TRBV3-1 (or the pseudogene TRBV3-2) to TRBJ2-7, with D perhaps matching TRBD1 (6 bases). Per germline, CDR1 LGHDT and CDR2 YNNKEL (reference sequence). Trimming shortened V by 4 bases and J by 0 bases, and 10 bases separated the two germline ends. The CDR3 consists of 14 residues. For the CDR3, the DNA is TGTGCCAGCAGCCCTAACAGGGTCTCCTACGAGCAGTACTTC. Translated, it gives CASSPNRVSYEQYF.

A single count supports this clone. V gene TRBV5-5 combines with J gene TRBJ2-2; 7 nucleotides align to TRBD2. This CDR3 comprises 15 residues. The V segment lost 3 bases and the J segment 7 bases; nucleotides outside the gene matches: 9. Germline values: CDR1 SGHKS, CDR2 YYEKEE (reference sequence). The CDR3 DNA is TGTGCCAGCAGCTGGATGCGGGAGAGCAGCGGGGAGCTGTTTTTT. This codes for CASSWMRESSGELFF.

The chain recombines TRBV28 with TRBJ1-2, with D possibly being TRBD1 (5 bases). Trimming took 3 bases from V and 2 from J, leaving 10 bases between them. The CDR3 spans 14 residues. Germline V gene lookup returns CDR1 MDHEN and CDR2 SYDVKM. In DNA form, the CDR3 reads TGTGCCAGCAGTTTTGGATCAGGGAACTATGGCTACACCTTC. This sequence encodes CASSFGSGNYGYTF.

The CDR3 coding sequence is TGTGCCAGCATCTCCATCCCCGGACAGGGAGATGGCTACACCTTC. This gives the protein CASISIPGQGDGYTF. The genes are TRBV28 and TRBJ1-2; 8 bases map to TRBD1. Per the germline V gene, CDR1 is MDHEN and CDR2 is SYDVKM. This CDR3 has 15 residues. The trim removed 7 bases at V and 6 bases at J, leaving 13 bases unmatched.

The chain employs TRBV15 and TRBJ1-1; D unresolved. Germline CDR1 is LNHNV and CDR2 is YYDKDF (reference sequence). This CDR3 is 14 amino acids long. Trimming pared 2 bases from V and 2 bases from J, leaving 9 bases between. DNA of the CDR3: TGTGCCACCAGCAGACCGGCGGATAACACTGAAGCTTTCTTT. It yields the protein CATSRPADNTEAFF.

This rearrangement joins TRBV6-5 to TRBJ2-7, with 7 bases that match TRBD1. The CDR3 has 14 amino acids. J gave up 0 bases and V 6 bases, and 5 bases lay outside the gene matches. Germline lookup yields CDR1 MNHEY and CDR2 SVGAGI. The DNA of the CDR3 is TGTGCCAGCAGAAAGACAGGGAGCTCCTACGAGCAGTACTTC. This gives the protein CASRKTGSSYEQYF.

This chain connects TRBV6-5 to TRBJ2-7, with 8 bases aligning to TRBD2. Per germline, CDR1 MNHEY and CDR2 SVGAGI. The trim removed 3 bases at V and 5 bases at J, leaving 3 bases unmatched. The CDR3 covers 13 residues. The CDR3 spells CASSYAGGHEQYF. The DNA for the CDR3 is TGTGCCAGCAGTTATGCGGGGGGTCACGAGCAGTACTTC.

The chain is built from TRBV28 and TRBJ2-2; 9 bases are shared with TRBD1. In germline, CDR1 is MDHEN, CDR2 SYDVKM. The V and J ends lost 8 bases and 6 bases, in that order; junction bases with no gene match: 7. CDR3 length equals 14 residues. CDR3 in amino acids: CASSGQGKSGELFF. The CDR3 region has the DNA TGTGCCAGCTCGGGACAGGGTAAATCCGGGGAGCTGTTTTTT.

This clone has just one count. This chain connects TRBV5-1 to TRBJ2-3, with D tentatively TRBD1 (6 bases). CDR3 length: 16 residues. V lost 1 base and J lost 2, with 14 bases in between. CDR1 SGHRS and CDR2 YFSETQ come from the germline V gene. The CDR3 spells CASSLRSGATTDTQYF. The CDR3 DNA reads as TGCGCCAGCAGCTTGAGGTCAGGGGCGACCACAGATACGCAGTATTTT.

The chain couples TRBV11-3 to TRBJ2-7, with TRBD2 matching over 12 bases. Germline lookup yields CDR1 SGHNT and CDR2 YENEEA. V shed 5 bases and J 2 bases; nucleotides not matched to a gene: 4. This CDR3 has 15 residues. In DNA form, the CDR3 reads TGTGCCAGCAGCGTAGGACTAGCGGGGACCTACGAGCAGTACTTC. It codes for CASSVGLAGTYEQYF.